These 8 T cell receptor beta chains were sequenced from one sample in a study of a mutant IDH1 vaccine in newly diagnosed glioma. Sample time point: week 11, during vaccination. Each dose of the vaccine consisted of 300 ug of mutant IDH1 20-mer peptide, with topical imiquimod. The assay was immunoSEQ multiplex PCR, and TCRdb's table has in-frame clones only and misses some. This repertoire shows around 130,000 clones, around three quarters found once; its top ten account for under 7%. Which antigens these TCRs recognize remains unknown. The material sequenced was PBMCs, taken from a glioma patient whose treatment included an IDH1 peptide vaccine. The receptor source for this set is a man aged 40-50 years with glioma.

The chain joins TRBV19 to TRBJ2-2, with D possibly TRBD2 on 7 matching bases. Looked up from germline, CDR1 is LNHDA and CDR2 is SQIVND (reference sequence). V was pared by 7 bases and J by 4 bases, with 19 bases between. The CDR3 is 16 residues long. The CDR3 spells CASKVGGGGFTGELFF. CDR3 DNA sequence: TGTGCCAGTAAGGTCGGCGGCGGGGGCTTCACCGGGGAGCTGTTTTTT.

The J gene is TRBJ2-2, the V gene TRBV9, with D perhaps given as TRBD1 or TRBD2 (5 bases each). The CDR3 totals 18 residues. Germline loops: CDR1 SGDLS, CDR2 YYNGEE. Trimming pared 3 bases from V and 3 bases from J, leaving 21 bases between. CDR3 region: CASSASAASRVHTGELFF. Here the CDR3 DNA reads TGTGCCAGCAGCGCGAGTGCGGCTAGCAGGGTGCACACCGGGGAGCTGTTTTTT.

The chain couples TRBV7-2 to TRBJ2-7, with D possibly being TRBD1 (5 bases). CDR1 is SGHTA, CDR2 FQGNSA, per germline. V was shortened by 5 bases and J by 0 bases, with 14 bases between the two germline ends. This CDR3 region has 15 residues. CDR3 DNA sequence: TGTGCCAGCAGCCCCAGACAGATCAGCTCCTACGAGCAGTACTTC. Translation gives CASSPRQISSYEQYF.

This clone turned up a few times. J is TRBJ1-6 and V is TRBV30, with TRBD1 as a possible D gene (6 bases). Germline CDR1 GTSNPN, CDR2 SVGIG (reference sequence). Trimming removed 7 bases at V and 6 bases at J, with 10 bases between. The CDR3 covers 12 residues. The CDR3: CALTGTNSPLHF. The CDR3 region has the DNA TGTGCCTTGACAGGAACTAATTCACCCCTCCACTTT.

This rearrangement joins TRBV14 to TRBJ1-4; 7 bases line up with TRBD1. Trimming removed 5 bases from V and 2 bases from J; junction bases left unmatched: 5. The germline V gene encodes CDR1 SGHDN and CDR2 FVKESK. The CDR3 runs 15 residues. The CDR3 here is CASSSRQGTNEKLFF. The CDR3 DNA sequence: TGTGCCAGCAGCTCCCGACAGGGTACTAATGAAAAACTGTTTTTT.

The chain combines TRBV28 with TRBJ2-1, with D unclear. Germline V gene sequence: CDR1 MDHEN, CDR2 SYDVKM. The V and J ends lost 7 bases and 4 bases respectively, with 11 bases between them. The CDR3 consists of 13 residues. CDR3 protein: CASNYDGYNEQFF. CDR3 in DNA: TGTGCCAGCAACTACGACGGATACAATGAGCAGTTCTTC.

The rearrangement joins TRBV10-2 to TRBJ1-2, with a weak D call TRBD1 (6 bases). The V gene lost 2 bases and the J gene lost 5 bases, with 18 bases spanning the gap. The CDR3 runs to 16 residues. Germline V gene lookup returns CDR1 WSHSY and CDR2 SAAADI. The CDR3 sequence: CASSEKPQGRAYGYTF. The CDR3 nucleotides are TGCGCCAGCAGTGAGAAACCTCAGGGGCGCGCTTATGGCTACACCTTC.

The CDR3 region is CASSLTRTGVSEKLFF. As DNA, the CDR3 is TGCGCCAGCAGCCTGACGAGGACAGGGGTTTCTGAAAAACTGTTTTTT. The chain carries TRBV4-1 and TRBJ1-4; 9 bases match TRBD1. Germline V gene sequence: CDR1 MGHRA, CDR2 YSYEKL. This CDR3 is built from 16 residues. The V gene end was trimmed by 4 bases and the J gene end by 7 bases; junction bases not matched to a gene: 10.